Listed below are T cell receptor beta chains from one sample, sequenced in a study of memory CD4+ T cells and cytomegalovirus serostatus. TCRdb's copy holds only in-frame clones and misses some; the assay was immunoSEQ multiplex PCR. The sample shows under 45,000 clones, around 80% of them seen only once. The sample was memory CD4+ T cells from blood. The receptors here all came from an adult in good health and CMV-seronegative. Both conserved end residues are trimmed from each CDR3.

TRBV20-1	TRBJ1-1	SAGHNTEAF
TRBV9	TRBJ2-1	ASSDLSRGDEQF
TRBV19	TRBJ1-2	ASSILGARGYT
TRBV2	TRBJ2-1	ASRQESRVLGEQF
TRBV7-2	TRBJ2-5	ASSPNGRDGLETQY
TRBV5-4	TRBJ2-1	ASSPWMGTVVYNEQF
TRBV18	TRBJ2-6	ASSPLQQGPSGANVLT
TRBV7-2	TRBJ1-4	ASSFRQGGEKLF
TRBV5-4	TRBJ2-7	ASSSWDRGRHEQY
TRBV30	TRBJ1-2	AWSRWGDFYYGYT